Below are 7 T cell receptor beta chains sequenced from a single sample in a study of regulatory T cells in long-lasting Graves disease. Sample time point: newly diagnosed GD, antithyroid drugs for less than 3 months. The TCR library was prepared using RNA isolated from PBMCs. CDR3 regions were amplified by Arm-PCR using iRepertoire HTBI primers to build TCR beta libraries. TCRdb processed the multiplex PCR reads anew with MiXCR; each CDR3 protein has one entry. The data contain fewer than 650,000 distinct CDR3 sequences, around 15% of them singletons. The data also belong to a second study, concerning T cells in Graves' hyperthyroidism and ophthalmopathy.

The sample here was peripheral blood mononuclear cells (PBMCs), taken at new diagnosis, from a patient treated with antithyroid drugs. The receptors derive from a woman between 25 and 40 years old with Graves disease.

This clonotype was seen repeatedly, ten times or more. The V and J genes are TRBV27 and TRBJ1-5, with D possibly TRBD1 on 5 matching bases. The CDR3 has 16 residues. V lost 4 bases to trimming and J lost 5 bases, with 18 bases between them. Germline V gene data show CDR1 as MNHEY and CDR2 as SMNVEV (reference sequence). CDR3 amino acids: CASSSRGPLADQPQHF. The CDR3 DNA reads TGTGCCAGCAGTTCCCGGGGACCGCTGGCCGATCAGCCCCAGCATTTT.

There are many counts of this clonotype. This chain joins TRBV28 and TRBJ2-3, with TRBD2 matching over 9 bases. Germline V gene lookup returns CDR1 MDHEN and CDR2 SYDVKM. The length of the CDR3 is 16 residues. The trim removed 5 bases at V and 7 bases at J, leaving 13 bases unmatched. The CDR3 protein is CASSVRASGNRNTQYF. Here the CDR3 DNA reads TGTGCCAGCAGTGTCCGGGCTAGCGGGAACCGGAATACGCAGTATTTT.

Worth noting for this clonotype: One base away lies a much larger clone, so this may be a sequencing read error. V gene TRBV5-1 combines with J gene TRBJ1-1, with TRBD1 matching 7 bases. From germline, CDR1 is SGHRS and CDR2 YFSETQ. The CDR3 contains 15 residues. DNA of the CDR3: TGCGCCAGCAGCACCCAGGGGGGTTGGAACACTAAAGCTTTCTTT. Protein sequence: CASSTQGGWNTKAFF.

The chain carries TRBV7-9 and TRBJ2-1, with 14 bases fitting TRBD2. CDR3 length: 16 amino acids. Trimming removed 5 bases from V and 15 bases from J; junction bases left unmatched: 15. Germline assignment: CDR1 SEHNR and CDR2 FQNEAQ (reference sequence). CDR3 DNA: TGTGCCAGCAGCCCACCGGGACTAGCGGGAGTGGGTTCTCTGTTCTTC. It yields the protein CASSPPGLAGVGSLFF. Full variable domain (outside the CDR3, taken from reference TRBV7-9 and TRBJ2-1): DTGVSQNPRHKITKRGQNVTFRCDPISEHNRLYWYRQTLGQGPEFLTYFQNEAQLEKSRLLSDRFSAERPKGSFSTLEIQRTEQGDSAMYLCASSPPGLAGVGSLFFGPGTRLTVL.

Only a few counts were recorded for this clonotype. V is TRBV20-1 and J is TRBJ2-6; possibly TRBD2 for D (5 bases). With 6 bases removed from V and 0 bases from J, the gap between germline ends came to 6 bases. CDR3 size: 13 residues. Germline V lookup: CDR1 DFQATT, CDR2 SNEGSKA (reference sequence). In DNA form, the CDR3 reads TGCAGTGCACGGGACTCTGGGGCCAACGTCCTGACTTTC. Translation: CSARDSGANVLTF.

This clonotype has more than one count but fewer than ten. One junction end disagrees with the germline gene, perhaps due to a read error. The chain has TRBV12-3 or TRBV12-4 and TRBJ2-2, with TRBD2 as a possible D gene (6 bases). This CDR3 comprises 13 residues. CDR3 loop: CASSPRYDGGLFF. The CDR3 DNA reads TGTGCCAGCAGTCCTCGTTACGACGGGGGGCTGTTTTTT.

In this sample, this clonotype turned up many times. The chain employs TRBV27 and TRBJ2-3, with TRBD2 matching 7 bases. Germline CDR1 and CDR2: MNHEY and SMNVEV (reference sequence). The CDR3 has 14 amino acids. V shed 5 bases, J shed 3 bases, and the junction held 5 bases outside the gene matches. Here the CDR3 DNA reads TGTGCCAGCAGTAGGAGCGGGGAAACAGATACGCAGTATTTT. Encoded protein: CASSRSGETDTQYF.